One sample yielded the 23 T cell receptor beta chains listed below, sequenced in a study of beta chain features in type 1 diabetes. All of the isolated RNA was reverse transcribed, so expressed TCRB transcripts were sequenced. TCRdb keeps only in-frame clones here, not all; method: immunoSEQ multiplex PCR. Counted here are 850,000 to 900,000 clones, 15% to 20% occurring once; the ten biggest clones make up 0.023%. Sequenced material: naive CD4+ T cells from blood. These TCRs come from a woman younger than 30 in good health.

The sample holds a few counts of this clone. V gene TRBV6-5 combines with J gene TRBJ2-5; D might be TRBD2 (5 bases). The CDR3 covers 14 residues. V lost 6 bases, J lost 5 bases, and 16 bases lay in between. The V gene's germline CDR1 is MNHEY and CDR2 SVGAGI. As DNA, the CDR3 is TGTGCCAGCAGGCTGGGCTTAGCGAGGGAGACCCAGTACTTC. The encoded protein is CASRLGLARETQYF.

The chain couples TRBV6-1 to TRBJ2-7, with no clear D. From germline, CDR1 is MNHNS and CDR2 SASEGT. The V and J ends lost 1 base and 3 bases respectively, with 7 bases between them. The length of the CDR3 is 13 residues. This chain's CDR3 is CASSEGINYEQYF. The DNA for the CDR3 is TGTGCCAGCAGTGAAGGGATAAACTACGAGCAGTACTTC.

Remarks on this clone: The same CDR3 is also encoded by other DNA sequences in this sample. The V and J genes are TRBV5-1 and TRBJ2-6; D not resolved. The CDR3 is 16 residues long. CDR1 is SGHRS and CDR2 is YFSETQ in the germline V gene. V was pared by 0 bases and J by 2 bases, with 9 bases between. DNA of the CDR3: TGCGCCAGCAGCTTGGGCCCAGGTACTGGGGCCAACGTCCTGACTTTC. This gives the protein CASSLGPGTGANVLTF.

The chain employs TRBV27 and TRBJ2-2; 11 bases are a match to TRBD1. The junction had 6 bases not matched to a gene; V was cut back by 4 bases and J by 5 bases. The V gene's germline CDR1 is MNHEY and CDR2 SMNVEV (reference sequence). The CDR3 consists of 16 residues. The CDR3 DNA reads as TGTGCCAGCAGTTCATTGGGGACAGGGGGTACCGGGGAGCTGTTTTTT. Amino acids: CASSSLGTGGTGELFF.

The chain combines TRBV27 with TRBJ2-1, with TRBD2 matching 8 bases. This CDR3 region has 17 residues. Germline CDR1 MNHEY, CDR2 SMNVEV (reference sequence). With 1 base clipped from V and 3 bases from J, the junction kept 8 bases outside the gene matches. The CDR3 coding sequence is TGTGCCAGCAGTTTATTCGGGAGGGCCCCTAACTACAATGAGCAGTTCTTC. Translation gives CASSLFGRAPNYNEQFF.

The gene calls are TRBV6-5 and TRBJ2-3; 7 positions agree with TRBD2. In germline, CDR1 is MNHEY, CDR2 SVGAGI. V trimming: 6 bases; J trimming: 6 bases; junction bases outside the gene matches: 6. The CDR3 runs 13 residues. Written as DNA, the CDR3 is TGTGCCAGCAGAAAACCCGGGGGGGATACGCAGTATTTT. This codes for CASRKPGGDTQYF.

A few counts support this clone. This CDR3 reads CASSGGQPYYNEQFF. The DNA of the CDR3 is TGTGCCAGCAGTGGAGGGCAACCCTACTACAATGAGCAGTTCTTC. The V call is TRBV2, the J call TRBJ2-1, with a possible D match to TRBD2 (5 bases). The CDR3 consists of 15 residues. V shed 4 bases and J shed 3 bases, with 13 bases lying between them. The germline CDR1 and CDR2 sequences are SNHLY and FYNNEI.

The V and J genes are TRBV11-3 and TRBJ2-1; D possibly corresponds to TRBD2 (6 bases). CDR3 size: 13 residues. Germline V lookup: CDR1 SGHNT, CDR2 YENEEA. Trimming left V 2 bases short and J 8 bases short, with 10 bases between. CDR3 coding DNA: TGTGCCAGCAGCTTAACTTGGAGGGATGAGCAGTTCTTC. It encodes CASSLTWRDEQFF.

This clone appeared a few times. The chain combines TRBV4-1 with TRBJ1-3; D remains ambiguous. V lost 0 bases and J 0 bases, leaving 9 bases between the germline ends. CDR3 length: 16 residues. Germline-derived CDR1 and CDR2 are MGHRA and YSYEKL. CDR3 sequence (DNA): TGCGCCAGCAGCCAAGAAGGCCAGGCCTCTGGAAACACCATATATTTT. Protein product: CASSQEGQASGNTIYF.

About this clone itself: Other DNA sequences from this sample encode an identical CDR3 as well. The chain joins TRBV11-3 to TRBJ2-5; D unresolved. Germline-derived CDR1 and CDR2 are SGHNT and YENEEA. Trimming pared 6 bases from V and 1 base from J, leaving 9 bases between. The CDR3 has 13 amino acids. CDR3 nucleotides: TGTGCCAGCAGTAGTTCCGGCCAAGAGACCCAGTACTTC. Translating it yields CASSSSGQETQYF.

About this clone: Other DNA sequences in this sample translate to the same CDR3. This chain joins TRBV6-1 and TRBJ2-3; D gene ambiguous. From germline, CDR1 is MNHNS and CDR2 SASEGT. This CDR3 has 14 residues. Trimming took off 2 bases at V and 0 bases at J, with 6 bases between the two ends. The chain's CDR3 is CASSEILSTDTQYF. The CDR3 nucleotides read TGTGCCAGCAGTGAAATCCTAAGCACAGATACGCAGTATTTT.

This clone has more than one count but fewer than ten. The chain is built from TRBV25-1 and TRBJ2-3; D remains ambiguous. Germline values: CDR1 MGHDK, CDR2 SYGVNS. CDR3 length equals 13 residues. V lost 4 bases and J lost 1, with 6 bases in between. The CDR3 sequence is CASSVSGTDTQYF. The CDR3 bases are TGTGCCAGCAGTGTGTCCGGCACAGATACGCAGTATTTT.

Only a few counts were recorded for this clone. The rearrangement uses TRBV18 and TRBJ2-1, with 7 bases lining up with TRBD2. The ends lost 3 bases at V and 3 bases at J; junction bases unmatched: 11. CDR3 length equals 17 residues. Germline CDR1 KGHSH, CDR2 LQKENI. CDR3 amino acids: CASSPRDRGSNYNEQFF. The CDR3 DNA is TGTGCCAGCTCACCTCGGGACCGCGGGAGCAACTACAATGAGCAGTTCTTC.

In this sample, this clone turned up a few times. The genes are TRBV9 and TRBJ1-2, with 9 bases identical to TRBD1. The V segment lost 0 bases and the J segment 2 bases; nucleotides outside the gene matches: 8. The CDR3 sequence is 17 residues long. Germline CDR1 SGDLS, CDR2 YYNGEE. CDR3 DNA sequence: TGTGCCAGCAGCGTAGGGGACAGGGCACCAGGAAACTATGGCTACACCTTC. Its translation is CASSVGDRAPGNYGYTF. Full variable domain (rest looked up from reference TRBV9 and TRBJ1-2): DSGVTQTPKHLITATGQRVTLRCSPRSGDLSVYWYQQSLDQGLQFLIQYYNGEERAKGNILERFSAQQFPDLHSELNLSSLELGDSALYFCASSVGDRAPGNYGYTFGSGTRLTVV.

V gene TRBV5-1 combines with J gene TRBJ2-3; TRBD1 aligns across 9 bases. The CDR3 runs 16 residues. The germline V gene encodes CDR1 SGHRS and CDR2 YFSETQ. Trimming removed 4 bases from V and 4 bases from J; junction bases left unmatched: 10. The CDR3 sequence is CASSRWDRASSDTQYF. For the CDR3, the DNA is TGCGCCAGCAGCCGTTGGGACAGGGCGTCATCAGATACGCAGTATTTT.

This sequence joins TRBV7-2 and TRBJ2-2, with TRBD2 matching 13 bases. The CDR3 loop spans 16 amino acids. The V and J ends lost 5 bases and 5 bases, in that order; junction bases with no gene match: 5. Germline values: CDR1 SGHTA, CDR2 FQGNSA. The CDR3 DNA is TGTGCCAGCAGCGCAAGACTAGCGGGAGGTACCGGGGAGCTGTTTTTT. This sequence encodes CASSARLAGGTGELFF. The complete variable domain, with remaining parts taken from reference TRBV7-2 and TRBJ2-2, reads GAGVSQSPSNKVTEKGKDVELRCDPISGHTALYWYRQSLGQGLEFLIYFQGNSAPDKSGLPSDRFSAERTGGSVSTLTIQRTQQEDSAVYLCASSARLAGGTGELFFGEGSRLTVL.

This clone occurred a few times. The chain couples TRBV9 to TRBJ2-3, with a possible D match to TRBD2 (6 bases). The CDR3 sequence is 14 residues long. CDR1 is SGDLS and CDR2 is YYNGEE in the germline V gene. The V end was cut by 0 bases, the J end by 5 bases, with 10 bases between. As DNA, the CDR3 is TGTGCCAGCAGCGTAGCTACCGGGGGAGATACGCAGTATTTT. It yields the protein CASSVATGGDTQYF. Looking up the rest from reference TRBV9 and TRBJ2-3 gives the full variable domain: DSGVTQTPKHLITATGQRVTLRCSPRSGDLSVYWYQQSLDQGLQFLIQYYNGEERAKGNILERFSAQQFPDLHSELNLSSLELGDSALYFCASSVATGGDTQYFGPGTRLTVL.

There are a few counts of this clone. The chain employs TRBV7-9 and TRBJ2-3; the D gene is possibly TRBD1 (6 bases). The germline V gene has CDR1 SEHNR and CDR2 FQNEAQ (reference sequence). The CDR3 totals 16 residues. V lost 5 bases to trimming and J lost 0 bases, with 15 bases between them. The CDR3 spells CASSTWTAGSTDTQYF. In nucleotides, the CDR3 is TGTGCCAGCAGCACTTGGACAGCTGGTAGCACAGATACGCAGTATTTT.

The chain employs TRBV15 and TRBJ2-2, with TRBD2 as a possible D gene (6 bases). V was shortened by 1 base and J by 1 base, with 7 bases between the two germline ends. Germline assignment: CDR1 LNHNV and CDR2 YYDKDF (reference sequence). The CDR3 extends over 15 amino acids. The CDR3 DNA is TGTGCCACCAGCAGAGTGCGGGAGAACACCGGGGAGCTGTTTTTT. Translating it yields CATSRVRENTGELFF.

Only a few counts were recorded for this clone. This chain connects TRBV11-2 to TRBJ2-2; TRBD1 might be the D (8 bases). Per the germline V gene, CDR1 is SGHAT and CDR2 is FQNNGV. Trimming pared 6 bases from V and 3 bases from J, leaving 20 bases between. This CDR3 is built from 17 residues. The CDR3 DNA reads TGTGCCAGCAGACGTATCCGACAGGGGAGGGACACCGGGGAGCTGTTTTTT. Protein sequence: CASRRIRQGRDTGELFF.

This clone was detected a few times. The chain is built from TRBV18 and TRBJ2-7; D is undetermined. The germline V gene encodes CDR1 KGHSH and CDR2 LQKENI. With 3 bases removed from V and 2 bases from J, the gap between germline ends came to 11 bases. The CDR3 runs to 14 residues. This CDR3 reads CASSPGEGTYEQYF. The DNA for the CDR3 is TGTGCCAGCTCACCTGGAGAAGGAACCTACGAGCAGTACTTC.

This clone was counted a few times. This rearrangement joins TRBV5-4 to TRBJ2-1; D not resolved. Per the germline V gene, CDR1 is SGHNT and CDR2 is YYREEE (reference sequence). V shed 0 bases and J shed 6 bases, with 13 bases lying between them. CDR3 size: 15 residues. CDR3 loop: CASSLEAQKFNEQFF. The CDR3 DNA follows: TGTGCCAGCAGCTTGGAGGCACAGAAATTCAATGAGCAGTTCTTC.

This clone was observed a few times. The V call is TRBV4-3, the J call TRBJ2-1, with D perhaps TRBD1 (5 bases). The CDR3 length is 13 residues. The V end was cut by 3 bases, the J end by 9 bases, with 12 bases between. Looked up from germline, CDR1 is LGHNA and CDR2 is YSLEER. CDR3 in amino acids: CASSQMWGGEQFF. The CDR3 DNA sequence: TGCGCCAGCAGCCAGATGTGGGGCGGTGAGCAGTTCTTC.